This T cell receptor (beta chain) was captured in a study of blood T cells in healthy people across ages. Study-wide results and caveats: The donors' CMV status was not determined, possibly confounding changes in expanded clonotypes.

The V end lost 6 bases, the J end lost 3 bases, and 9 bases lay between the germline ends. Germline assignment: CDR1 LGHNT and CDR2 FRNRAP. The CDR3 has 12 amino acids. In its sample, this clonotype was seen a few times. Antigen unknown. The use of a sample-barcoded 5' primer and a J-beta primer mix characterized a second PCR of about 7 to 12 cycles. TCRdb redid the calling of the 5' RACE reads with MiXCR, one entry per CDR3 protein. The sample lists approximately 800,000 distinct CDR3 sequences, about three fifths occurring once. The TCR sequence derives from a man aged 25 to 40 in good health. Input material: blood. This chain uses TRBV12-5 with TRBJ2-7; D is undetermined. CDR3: CASGGNLYEQYF. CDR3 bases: TGTGCTAGTGGCGGCAACCTCTACGAGCAGTACTTC.